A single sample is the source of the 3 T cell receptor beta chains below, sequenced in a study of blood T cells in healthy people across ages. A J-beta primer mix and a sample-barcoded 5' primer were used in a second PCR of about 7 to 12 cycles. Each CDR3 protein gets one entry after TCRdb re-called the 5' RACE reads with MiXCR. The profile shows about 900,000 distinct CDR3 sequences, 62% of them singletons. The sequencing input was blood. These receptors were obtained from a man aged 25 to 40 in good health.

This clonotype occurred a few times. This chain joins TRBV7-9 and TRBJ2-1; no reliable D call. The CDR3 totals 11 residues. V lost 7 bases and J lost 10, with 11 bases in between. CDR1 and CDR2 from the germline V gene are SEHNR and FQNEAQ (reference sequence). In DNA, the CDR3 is TGTGCCAGCACCCCGACGAACGAGCAGTTCTTC. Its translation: CASTPTNEQFF.

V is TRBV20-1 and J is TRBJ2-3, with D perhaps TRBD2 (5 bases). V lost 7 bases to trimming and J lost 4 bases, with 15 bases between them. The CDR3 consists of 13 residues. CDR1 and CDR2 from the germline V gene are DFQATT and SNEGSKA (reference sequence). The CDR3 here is CSGWRRQADTQYF. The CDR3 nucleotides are TGCAGTGGGTGGAGGCGGCAAGCAGATACGCAGTATTTT.

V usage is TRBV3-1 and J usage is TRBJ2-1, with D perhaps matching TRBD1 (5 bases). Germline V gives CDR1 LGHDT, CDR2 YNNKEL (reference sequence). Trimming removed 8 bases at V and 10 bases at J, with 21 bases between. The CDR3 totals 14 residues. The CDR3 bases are TGTGCCAGCGGGGCCCCCATAAAGGGCGACGAGCAGTTCTTC. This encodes CASGAPIKGDEQFF.